Below, 18 T cell receptor beta chains from the same sample are listed, as sequenced in a study of human T cells and chemical hapten exposure. TCRdb reprocessed the RACE reads via MiXCR and lists one record per CDR3 protein. The sample consists of approximately 350,000 distinct CDR3 sequences, about 6% of them appearing once. Time point indicated: patch test 2, 6 weeks after DPC sensitization. Specified treatment: therapeutic diphenylcyclopropenone sensitization with weekly scalp DPC. The specimen was whole blood, collected in connection with sensitization to the hapten diphenylcyclopropenone (DPC). The receptors were gathered from a woman aged 18 to 35 with alopecia areata. Some clones in this sample may be carry-over from other donors' samples.

This clonotype was counted many times. This chain uses TRBV29-1 with TRBJ2-1; TRBD2 matches 13 bases. The ends lost 6 bases at V and 5 bases at J; junction bases unmatched: 7. The length of the CDR3 is 15 residues. Germline CDR1 reads SQVTM; CDR2 reads ANQGSEA. CDR3 nucleotides: TGCAGCGTGGCCGGACTAGCGGGGGCCCACAATGAGCAGTTCTTC. It is translated as CSVAGLAGAHNEQFF.

This clonotype occurred a few times. The chain is built from TRBV2 and TRBJ2-7; D possibly matches TRBD1 or TRBD2 (5 bases each). CDR1 and CDR2 from the germline V gene are SNHLY and FYNNEI. The CDR3 is 13 amino acids. Trimming stripped 6 bases from V and 2 bases from J, with 11 bases between. CDR3 sequence (DNA): TGTGCCAGCAGCGGGACGCCGGCCTACGAGCAGTACTTC. Encoded protein: CASSGTPAYEQYF.

In its sample, this clonotype was seen a few times. The chain couples TRBV6-2 or TRBV6-3 to TRBJ1-1, with D possibly being TRBD1 (6 bases). V gave up 6 bases and J gave up 0 bases, with 11 bases separating them. CDR1 is MNHEY, CDR2 SVGEGT, per germline. This CDR3 comprises 14 residues. The CDR3 bases are TGTGCCAGCAGAACGCAGGGGCTGAACACTGAAGCTTTCTTT. This codes for CASRTQGLNTEAFF.

This clonotype appeared a few times. The chain has TRBV12-3 or TRBV12-4 and TRBJ1-3; 7 bases line up with TRBD1. The CDR3 has 14 residues. J was trimmed by 4 bases and V by 6 bases; bases with no gene match: 6. CDR3: CASSEQGIGNTIYF. CDR3 sequence (DNA): TGTGCCAGCAGCGAACAGGGGATCGGAAACACCATATATTTT.

This clonotype has only a few counts. J is TRBJ1-1 and V is TRBV5-1, with a possible D match to TRBD1 (5 bases). The germline CDR1 and CDR2 sequences are SGHRS and YFSETQ. V dropped 3 bases and J dropped 4 bases, with 16 bases sitting between them. The CDR3 has 15 residues. The CDR3 DNA is TGCGCCAGCAGCTCACATCGGCAGGGAGCCACTGAAGCTTTCTTT. This sequence encodes CASSSHRQGATEAFF.

This clonotype was picked up a small number of times. The J gene is TRBJ2-1, the V gene TRBV6-2 or TRBV6-3; a possible D gene is TRBD2 (5 bases). The CDR3 contains 13 residues. Trimming stripped 6 bases from V and 0 bases from J, with 6 bases between. Germline-derived CDR1 and CDR2 are MNHEY and SVGEGT. The DNA of the CDR3 is TGTGCCAGCAGAGACTACTCCTACAATGAGCAGTTCTTC. Translating it yields CASRDYSYNEQFF.

The sample holds many counts of this clonotype. The rearrangement joins TRBV7-9 to TRBJ1-1; D remains unclear. The length of the CDR3 is 13 residues. With 3 bases removed from V and 5 bases from J, the gap between germline ends came to 10 bases. The germline CDR1 and CDR2 sequences are SEHNR and FQNEAQ (reference sequence). CDR3 nucleotides: TGTGCCAGCAGCTTCCGGTCGGAGACTGAAGCTTTCTTT. This encodes CASSFRSETEAFF.

V is TRBV7-2 and J is TRBJ2-2; possible D gene TRBD1, 6 bases. This CDR3 contains 12 residues. Looked up from germline, CDR1 is SGHTA and CDR2 is FQGNSA. Trimming cost V 10 bases and J 3 bases, with 9 bases left between them. Here the CDR3 DNA reads TGTGCCACGGACAGACACACCGGGGAGCTGTTTTTT. Its translation: CATDRHTGELFF.

This clonotype was seen at least ten times. The V gene is TRBV12-3 or TRBV12-4, the J gene TRBJ1-2; D not resolved. This CDR3 contains 14 residues. V was cut by 3 bases and J by 5 bases, with 13 bases left in between. CDR3 in DNA: TGTGCCAGCAGTTTTGAGGGAACACATTATGGCTACACCTTC. This gives the protein CASSFEGTHYGYTF.

This clonotype was observed many times. V usage is TRBV20-1 and J usage is TRBJ2-3; D remains unclear. The germline V gene has CDR1 DFQATT and CDR2 SNEGSKA (reference sequence). Trimming took off 3 bases at V and 5 bases at J, with 12 bases between the two ends. This CDR3 region has 13 residues. The CDR3 DNA reads as TGCAGTGCTAGGTGGCAGGAAAGAGATACGCAGTATTTT. Amino acid sequence: CSARWQERDTQYF.

V and J are TRBV4-3 and TRBJ2-3, with no clear D. Trimming took off 0 bases at V and 0 bases at J, with 7 bases between the two ends. The CDR3 has 15 residues. Per germline, CDR1 LGHNA and CDR2 YSLEER. The chain's CDR3 is CASSQEYRSTDTQYF. DNA for the CDR3: TGCGCCAGCAGCCAAGAATACCGTAGCACAGATACGCAGTATTTT.

The table lists this clonotype with many counts. J is TRBJ2-1 and V is TRBV20-1, with TRBD1 identical over 10 bases. The CDR3 extends over 15 amino acids. The V gene end was trimmed by 1 base and the J gene end by 9 bases; junction bases not matched to a gene: 9. Germline values: CDR1 DFQATT, CDR2 SNEGSKA (reference sequence). The CDR3 is CSARGLGQGVLEQFF. The DNA of the CDR3 is TGCAGTGCTAGAGGTCTTGGACAGGGGGTGCTTGAGCAGTTCTTC.

The V and J genes are TRBV19 and TRBJ2-3; D is ambiguous. The CDR3 length is 12 residues. From germline, CDR1 is LNHDA and CDR2 SQIVND (reference sequence). Trimming pared 1 base from V and 7 bases from J, leaving 6 bases between. For the CDR3, the DNA is TGTGCCAGTAGTATAGGGACCAATACGCAGTATTTT. Protein: CASSIGTNTQYF.

A few counts support this clonotype. The rearrangement uses TRBV20-1 and TRBJ2-7; 7 nucleotides align to TRBD1. J lost 3 bases, V lost 6 bases, and 8 bases had no gene match. The length of the CDR3 is 13 residues. Germline V gene lookup returns CDR1 DFQATT and CDR2 SNEGSKA (reference sequence). For the CDR3, the DNA is TGCAGTGCGGGTGGGGACAGCGACTACGAGCAGTACTTC. Residues: CSAGGDSDYEQYF.

This chain uses TRBV6-2 or TRBV6-3 with TRBJ2-7; 7 nucleotides align to TRBD1. With V trimmed by 5 bases and J by 3 bases, 10 bases remained unmatched. CDR1 MNHEY and CDR2 SVGEGT come from the germline V gene. This CDR3 comprises 15 residues. The CDR3 bases are TGTGCCAGCAGTCTTGGGGACAGTAAGCTCTACGAGCAGTACTTC. Residues: CASSLGDSKLYEQYF.

The chain couples TRBV27 to TRBJ2-3; TRBD2 matches at 9 bases. The CDR3 runs 14 residues. Per germline, CDR1 MNHEY and CDR2 SMNVEV (reference sequence). The junction had 7 bases not matched to a gene; V was cut back by 7 bases and J by 5 bases. DNA of the CDR3: TGTGCCAGCAAAGAGCGGGGGGCTCAAGATACGCAGTATTTT. Translated: CASKERGAQDTQYF.

This clonotype was seen more than once but under ten times. The V and J genes are TRBV25-1 and TRBJ1-2; D might be TRBD1 (5 bases). This CDR3 is 14 amino acids long. V was cut by 2 bases and J by 7 bases, with 14 bases left in between. Germline CDR1 is MGHDK and CDR2 is SYGVNS. The DNA of the CDR3 is TGTGCCAGCAGTGAACAGGGCTCTTTGGCTGGCTACACCTTC. It codes for CASSEQGSLAGYTF.

The chain links TRBV6-4 to TRBJ2-2; 9 bases align to TRBD2. CDR3 length equals 16 residues. Germline assignment: CDR1 MRHNA and CDR2 SNTAGT. J was trimmed by 1 base and V by 6 bases; bases with no gene match: 6. CDR3 amino acids: CASRIISGGNTGELFF. CDR3 DNA sequence: TGTGCCAGCAGAATTATTAGCGGGGGGAACACCGGGGAGCTGTTTTTT.